Each of the 27 T cell receptor beta chains below was sequenced from the same sample in a study of beta chain features in type 1 diabetes. As every portion of the isolated RNA was reverse transcribed, the sequencing read expressed TCRB transcripts. TCRdb's copy holds only in-frame clones and misses some; the assay was immunoSEQ multiplex PCR. Of some 410,000 clones listed, more than 9.5% are singletons. Material for sequencing was naive CD4+ T cells from blood. The receptors were sampled from a woman younger than 35 in good health.

This clone was counted only a few times. The chain recombines TRBV7-8 with TRBJ1-6; D may be TRBD1 (6 bases). Between the trimmed V and J ends, which lost 4 bases and 10 bases, there was a span of 17 bases. The V gene's germline CDR1 is SGHVS and CDR2 FQNEAQ. This CDR3 is built from 15 residues. CDR3: CASSSQTGGGSPLHF. CDR3 sequence (DNA): TGTGCCAGCAGCTCGCAGACAGGCGGGGGGTCACCCCTCCACTTT.

The rearrangement uses TRBV29-1 and TRBJ2-3, with D perhaps being TRBD1 or TRBD2 (5 bases each). V was clipped by 6 bases and J by 5 bases, with 15 bases between them. The germline gives CDR1 SQVTM, CDR2 ANQGSEA. The CDR3 extends over 13 amino acids. For the CDR3, the DNA is TGCAGCGTCGACCCTAGGGGAGTAGATACGCAGTATTTT. Its translation: CSVDPRGVDTQYF.

The rearrangement joins TRBV4-2 to TRBJ2-5, with a weak D call TRBD1 (5 bases). The V gene's germline CDR1 is LGHNA and CDR2 YNFKEQ. Trimming left V 1 base short and J 0 bases short, with 12 bases between. CDR3 size: 16 residues. Here the CDR3 reads CASSQVTAGHQETQYF. CDR3 DNA sequence: TGTGCCAGCAGCCAAGTTACGGCAGGGCACCAAGAGACCCAGTACTTC.

The chain combines TRBV28 with TRBJ2-5; D is perhaps TRBD1 (6 bases). Germline V gene lookup returns CDR1 MDHEN and CDR2 SYDVKM. CDR3 length: 13 residues. Trimming stripped 3 bases from V and 5 bases from J, with 10 bases between. CDR3 amino acids: CASSLRQVETQYF. In DNA, the CDR3 is TGTGCCAGCAGTTTGCGACAGGTTGAGACCCAGTACTTC.

The chain uses TRBV2 and TRBJ2-7; D may correspond to TRBD1 or TRBD2 (6 bases each). Germline V gene sequence: CDR1 SNHLY, CDR2 FYNNEI. The CDR3 consists of 12 residues. The CDR3 DNA reads TGTGCTGGGGCCCGGGGGCCCTACGAGCAGTACTTC. Translating it yields CAGARGPYEQYF.

This clone came up a few times. The chain links TRBV14 to TRBJ2-2, with no clear D. Trimming left V 3 bases short and J 4 bases short, with 3 bases between. Germline V gene lookup returns CDR1 SGHDN and CDR2 FVKESK. The CDR3 consists of 12 residues. The CDR3 nucleotides read TGTGCCAGCAGCCATCTCACCGGGGAGCTGTTTTTT. Its protein is CASSHLTGELFF.

The chain links TRBV30 to TRBJ2-3, with D unclear. Germline CDR1 is GTSNPN and CDR2 is SVGIG (reference sequence). Trimming shortened V by 5 bases and J by 1 base, and 13 bases separated the two germline ends. The length of the CDR3 is 14 residues. CDR3 in DNA: TGTGCCTGGTACCCTCTAAATGGCACAGATACGCAGTATTTT. Its translation is CAWYPLNGTDTQYF.

This clone was observed a few times. The rearrangement joins TRBV19 to TRBJ2-1, with D uncertain. Germline lookup yields CDR1 LNHDA and CDR2 SQIVND (reference sequence). Between the trimmed V and J ends, which lost 6 bases and 6 bases, there was a span of 15 bases. This CDR3 spans 14 amino acids. This chain's CDR3 is CASRRKKGTNEQFF. As DNA, the CDR3 is TGTGCCAGTAGGCGCAAAAAGGGCACCAATGAGCAGTTCTTC.

This clone came up a few times. The chain carries TRBV25-1 and TRBJ2-7, with D hard to call. There are 11 residues in the CDR3. V was clipped by 6 bases and J by 6 bases, with 9 bases between them. Looked up from germline, CDR1 is MGHDK and CDR2 is SYGVNS. The CDR3: CASSQNGEQYF. CDR3 DNA: TGTGCCAGCAGCCAAAACGGCGAGCAGTACTTC.

This clone was counted only a few times. This chain links TRBV4-1 with TRBJ1-5, with 7 bases identical to TRBD1. In germline, CDR1 is MGHRA, CDR2 YSYEKL. V lost 0 bases to trimming and J lost 4 bases; unmatched junction nucleotides: 18. There are 20 residues in the CDR3. The chain's CDR3 is CASSQEGRRQGGRHNQPQHF. Here the CDR3 DNA reads TGCGCCAGCAGCCAAGAAGGACGGCGACAGGGAGGAAGGCATAATCAGCCCCAGCATTTT.

This clone occurred a few times. V gene TRBV9 combines with J gene TRBJ2-7, with D perhaps matching TRBD1 or TRBD2 (5 bases each). CDR1 is SGDLS, CDR2 YYNGEE, per germline. CDR3 length: 16 residues. V gave up 0 bases and J gave up 0 bases, with 13 bases separating them. The CDR3 sequence is CASSVGPGTGSYEQYF. As DNA, the CDR3 is TGTGCCAGCAGCGTAGGTCCGGGGACCGGCTCCTACGAGCAGTACTTC.

Concerning this clone itself: Sequence at one end of the junction differs from germline and may be a read error. V usage is TRBV7-3 and J usage is TRBJ2-1, with D possibly matching TRBD2 (5 bases). Germline lookup yields CDR1 SGHTA and CDR2 FQGTGA. This CDR3 comprises 14 residues. The CDR3 nucleotides are TGTGCCAGCAGCTTAACGGACTCCCACAATGAGCAGTTCTTC. Translation: CASSLTDSHNEQFF.

This clone occurred a few times. The rearrangement joins TRBV14 to TRBJ2-7; either TRBD1 or TRBD2 may supply D (5 bases each). Germline CDR1 is SGHDN and CDR2 is FVKESK. This CDR3 has 15 amino acids. V was pared by 2 bases and J by 0 bases, with 11 bases between. The CDR3 bases are TGTGCCAGCAGCCAAAGGGGAGTCTTCTCCTACGAGCAGTACGTC. It specifies CASSQRGVFSYEQYV.

This clone has a handful of counts. The chain employs TRBV28 and TRBJ2-1; 10 bases agree with TRBD2. V was clipped by 2 bases and J by 8 bases; unmatched bases: 6. The V gene's germline CDR1 is MDHEN and CDR2 SYDVKM. This CDR3 spans 15 amino acids. CDR3: CASSLSGGAFYEQFF. CDR3 bases: TGTGCCAGCAGTTTAAGCGGGGGGGCCTTTTATGAGCAGTTCTTC.

This clone was recorded a few times. This chain joins TRBV29-1 and TRBJ2-5; D gene uncertain. This CDR3 contains 13 residues. V lost 2 bases and J lost 4, with 11 bases in between. Looked up from germline, CDR1 is SQVTM and CDR2 is ANQGSEA. The CDR3 sequence is CSVEKTYRETQYF. In DNA form, the CDR3 reads TGCAGCGTTGAAAAAACTTATAGAGAGACCCAGTACTTC.

This clone showed up just a few times. The chain links TRBV28 to TRBJ1-4, with unresolved D. Trimming cost V 6 bases and J 7 bases, with 9 bases left between them. CDR1 MDHEN and CDR2 SYDVKM come from the germline V gene. The CDR3 extends over 12 amino acids. The CDR3 sequence: CASRAGPEKLFF. The CDR3 DNA follows: TGTGCCAGCAGGGCAGGACCTGAAAAACTGTTTTTT.

This clone was seen a handful of times. The rearrangement joins TRBV7-2 to TRBJ2-7, with D possibly TRBD1 on 5 matching bases. Germline CDR1 and CDR2: SGHTA and FQGNSA. V was cut by 5 bases and J by 9 bases, with 14 bases left in between. The CDR3 is 12 amino acids. CDR3 sequence: CASSLRQSGQYF. The CDR3 DNA follows: TGTGCCAGCAGCCTACGACAGTCTGGGCAGTACTTC.

This chain connects TRBV29-1 to TRBJ2-5, with D tentatively TRBD2 (6 bases). V was pared by 7 bases and J by 7 bases, with 25 bases between. CDR1 and CDR2 from the germline V gene are SQVTM and ANQGSEA. This CDR3 contains 15 residues. The CDR3 region has the DNA TGCAGCGGTGAGGCGGGGTACAGGAATCGGGGGACCCAGTACTTC. Protein: CSGEAGYRNRGTQYF.

This clone was seen a few times. The chain carries TRBV7-2 and TRBJ1-2; D unclear. Trimming removed 1 base at V and 7 bases at J, with 16 bases between. This CDR3 spans 15 amino acids. Germline V gene lookup returns CDR1 SGHTA and CDR2 FQGNSA. CDR3 region: CASSLVAAQLGGYTF. CDR3 nucleotide sequence: TGTGCCAGCAGCTTAGTGGCAGCTCAACTTGGTGGCTACACCTTC.

The V call is TRBV28, the J call TRBJ1-2; D not certain. The CDR3 is 16 residues long. Germline lookup yields CDR1 MDHEN and CDR2 SYDVKM. Trimming took 7 bases from V and 2 from J, leaving 20 bases between them. Written as DNA, the CDR3 is TGTGCCAGCACCTCCCATCGCGAGGAGGGAAACTATGGCTACACCTTC. It encodes CASTSHREEGNYGYTF.

This chain links TRBV7-9 with TRBJ2-7; 10 nucleotides line up with TRBD1. Germline values: CDR1 SEHNR, CDR2 FQNEAQ (reference sequence). The CDR3 consists of 11 residues. The CDR3 nucleotides read TGTGCCAGCAGCTTCGGACAGGGGGGAGACGTC. Amino acids: CASSFGQGGDV.

This clone was seen a handful of times. The rearrangement uses TRBV4-3 and TRBJ2-3; no clear D. CDR3 length: 15 amino acids. Trimming took off 1 base at V and 3 bases at J, with 11 bases between the two ends. CDR1 is LGHNA, CDR2 YSLEER, per germline. For the CDR3, the DNA is TGCGCCAGCAGCCAAGTCTCTAGTGGGACAGATACGCAGTATTTT. Residues: CASSQVSSGTDTQYF.

This clone was seen only a few times. The chain has TRBV9 and TRBJ1-1; no clear D gene. The CDR3 covers 14 residues. The germline V and J ends were trimmed by 0 bases and 7 bases, with 13 bases remaining between them. The germline gives CDR1 SGDLS, CDR2 YYNGEE. CDR3 sequence: CASSVDDGTFEAFF. CDR3 coding DNA: TGTGCCAGCAGCGTAGACGACGGAACTTTTGAAGCTTTCTTT.

This clone occurred a few times. The gene calls are TRBV29-1 and TRBJ2-2, with D unresolved. The ends were cut back, 4 bases at V and 1 base at J, with 10 bases in the middle. Germline V gene lookup returns CDR1 SQVTM and CDR2 ANQGSEA. The CDR3 contains 14 residues. Written as DNA, the CDR3 is TGCAGCGTTGGCCACAGCCTGAACACCGGGGAGCTGTTTTTT. Translating gives CSVGHSLNTGELFF.

This clone was observed a few times. V and J are TRBV6-5 and TRBJ1-5, with TRBD1 matching over 10 bases. From germline, CDR1 is MNHEY and CDR2 SVGAGI. This CDR3 has 15 amino acids. The junction had 9 bases not matched to a gene; V was cut back by 6 bases and J by 7 bases. The CDR3 bases are TGTGCCAGCAGACCTAGACAGGGGGCAGGGCAGCCCCAGCATTTT. It translates to CASRPRQGAGQPQHF.

The chain employs TRBV7-2 and TRBJ2-5; D is unclear. Germline lookup yields CDR1 SGHTA and CDR2 FQGNSA. CDR3 size: 14 residues. Trimming shortened V by 2 bases and J by 0 bases, and 7 bases separated the two germline ends. CDR3 amino acids: CASSLRSYQETQYF. The CDR3 DNA follows: TGTGCCAGCAGCTTACGCTCATACCAAGAGACCCAGTACTTC.

The table lists this clone with a few counts. The chain is built from TRBV13 and TRBJ2-3; D unresolved. In germline, CDR1 is PRHDT, CDR2 FYEKMQ (reference sequence). Trimming took 0 bases from V and 6 from J, leaving 7 bases between them. This CDR3 has 13 amino acids. CDR3: CASSLGRSDTQYF. The CDR3 bases are TGTGCCAGCAGCTTAGGGAGGTCGGATACGCAGTATTTT.